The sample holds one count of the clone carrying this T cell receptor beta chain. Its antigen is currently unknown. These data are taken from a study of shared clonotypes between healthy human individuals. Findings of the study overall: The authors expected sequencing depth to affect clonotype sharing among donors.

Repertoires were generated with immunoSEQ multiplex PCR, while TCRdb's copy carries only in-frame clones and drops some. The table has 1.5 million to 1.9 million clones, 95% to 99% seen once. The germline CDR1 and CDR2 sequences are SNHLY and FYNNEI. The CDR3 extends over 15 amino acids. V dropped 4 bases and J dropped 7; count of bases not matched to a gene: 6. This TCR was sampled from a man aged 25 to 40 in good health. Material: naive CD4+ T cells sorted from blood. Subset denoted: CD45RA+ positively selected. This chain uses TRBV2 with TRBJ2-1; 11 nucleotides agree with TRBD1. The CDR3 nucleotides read TGTGCCAGCAGTGTCCCCCGGGACAGGGGGAATGAGCAGTTCTTC. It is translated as CASSVPRDRGNEQFF.